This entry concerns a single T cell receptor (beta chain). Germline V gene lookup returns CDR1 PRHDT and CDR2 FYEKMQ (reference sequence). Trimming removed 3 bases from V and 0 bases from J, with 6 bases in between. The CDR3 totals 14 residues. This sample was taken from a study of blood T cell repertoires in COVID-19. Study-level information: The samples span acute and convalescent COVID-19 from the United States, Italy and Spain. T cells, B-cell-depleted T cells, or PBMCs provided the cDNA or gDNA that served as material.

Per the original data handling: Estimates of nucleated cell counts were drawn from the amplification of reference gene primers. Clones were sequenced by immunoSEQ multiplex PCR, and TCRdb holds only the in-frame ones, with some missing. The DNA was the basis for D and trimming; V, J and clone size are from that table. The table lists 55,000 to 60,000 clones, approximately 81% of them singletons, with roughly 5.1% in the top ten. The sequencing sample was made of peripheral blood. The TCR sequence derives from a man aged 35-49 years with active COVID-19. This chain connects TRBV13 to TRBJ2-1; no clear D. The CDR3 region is CASSFGSSYNEQFF. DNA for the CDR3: TGTGCCAGCAGCTTTGGCAGCTCCTACAATGAGCAGTTCTTC.